The 6 T cell receptor beta chains below come from one sample, sequenced in a study of blood T cells in healthy people across ages. Combining a sample-barcoded 5' primer with a J-beta primer mix, a second PCR ran for roughly 7 to 11 cycles. TCRdb independently ran MiXCR on the 5' RACE reads; one entry per CDR3 protein. Of around 600,000 distinct CDR3 sequences in the sample, less than 60% were seen once. The specimen was blood. The receptors were sampled from an elderly man in good health.

The rearrangement joins TRBV6-2 or TRBV6-3 to TRBJ2-5; D call uncertain. CDR3 size: 14 residues. Trimming shortened V by 5 bases and J by 5 bases, and 15 bases separated the two germline ends. CDR1 MNHEY and CDR2 SVGEGT come from the germline V gene. CDR3: CASSRSLHQETQYF. CDR3 sequence (DNA): TGTGCCAGCAGTCGAAGTCTGCATCAGGAGACCCAGTACTTC.

The chain combines TRBV10-3 with TRBJ2-2; TRBD2 aligns across 7 bases. The CDR3 totals 17 residues. Germline CDR1 and CDR2: ENHRY and SYGVKD. Germline trimming cut 0 bases from V and 1 base from J; bases unmatched to any gene: 5. CDR3 nucleotide sequence: TGTGCCATCAGTGAGTCGGCCCCTAGCGGGAACACCGGGGAGCTGTTTTTT. Translating gives CAISESAPSGNTGELFF.

This clonotype was counted only a few times. The chain combines TRBV7-9 with TRBJ1-1; perhaps TRBD1 as D (6 bases). The V gene lost 1 base and the J gene lost 5 bases, with 14 bases spanning the gap. The CDR3 extends over 15 amino acids. Germline assignment: CDR1 SEHNR and CDR2 FQNEAQ (reference sequence). CDR3 nucleotides: TGTGCCAGCAGCTTAGTAGAGGGGGTATCGACTGAAGCTTTCTTT. It is translated as CASSLVEGVSTEAFF.

This chain links TRBV28 with TRBJ2-3; the D call may be TRBD1 or TRBD2 (5 bases each). The CDR3 extends over 15 amino acids. Trimming pared 5 bases from V and 9 bases from J, leaving 21 bases between. Germline V gives CDR1 MDHEN, CDR2 SYDVKM. CDR3 loop: CASSAPWDPHGTQYF. CDR3 DNA: TGTGCCAGCAGTGCGCCGTGGGACCCCCACGGGACGCAGTATTTT.

The V call is TRBV20-1, the J call TRBJ1-2; 7 bases agree with TRBD1. Per germline, CDR1 DFQATT and CDR2 SNEGSKA (reference sequence). V shed 5 bases and J 6 bases; nucleotides not matched to a gene: 12. This CDR3 is built from 14 residues. CDR3 region: CSALRGRLFDGYTF. Written as DNA, the CDR3 is TGCAGTGCTTTAAGGGGGCGGCTTTTTGATGGCTACACCTTC.

This chain connects TRBV5-1 to TRBJ2-5; a weak D match, TRBD1 (5 bases). Trimming stripped 0 bases from V and 5 bases from J, with 14 bases between. The germline CDR1 and CDR2 sequences are SGHRS and YFSETQ. This CDR3 has 15 residues. CDR3 residues: CASSLVTAKGETQYF. CDR3 nucleotides: TGCGCCAGCAGCTTGGTGACAGCCAAGGGGGAGACCCAGTACTTC.